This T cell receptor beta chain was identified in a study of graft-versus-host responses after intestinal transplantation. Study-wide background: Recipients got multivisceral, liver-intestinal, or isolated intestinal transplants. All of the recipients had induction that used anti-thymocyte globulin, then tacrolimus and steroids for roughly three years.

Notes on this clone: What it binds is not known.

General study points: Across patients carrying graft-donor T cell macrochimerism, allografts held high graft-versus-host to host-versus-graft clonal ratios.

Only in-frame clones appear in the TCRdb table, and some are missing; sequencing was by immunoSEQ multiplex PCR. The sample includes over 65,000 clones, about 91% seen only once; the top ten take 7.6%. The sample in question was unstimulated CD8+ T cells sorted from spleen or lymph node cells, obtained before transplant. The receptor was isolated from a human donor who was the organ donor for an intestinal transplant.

Here the CDR3 DNA reads TGTGCCTGGAGTGTACCCCGGCAGGGGGCGCGAATGGGCTATGGCTACACCTTC. As protein: CAWSVPRQGARMGYGYTF. This chain links TRBV30 with TRBJ1-2, with 8 bases lining up with TRBD1. Germline loops: CDR1 GTSNPN, CDR2 SVGIG (reference sequence). The length of the CDR3 is 18 residues. Losses at the gene ends were 0 bases for V and 4 bases for J; bases not matched to a gene: 16.